The 9 T cell receptor beta chains below all came from one sample that was sequenced in a study of T cell repertoires in cytomegalovirus infection. TCRdb re-called the reads with MiXCR, one entry per CDR3 protein. The data contain hundreds of thousands of distinct CDR3 sequences, 42% of them singletons. These receptors lack a known antigen. The source was cultured PBMCs, collected from culture after CMV antigen stimulation. The receptors derive from a human donor in good health (CMV status not recorded). Some clones in this sample may be carry-over from other donors' samples.

The rearrangement uses TRBV27 and TRBJ2-3; D uncertain. This CDR3 is 17 amino acids long. The V and J ends lost 3 bases and 0 bases respectively, with 16 bases between them. Germline CDR1 is MNHEY and CDR2 is SMNVEV (reference sequence). The CDR3 is CASSFIQTGLSTDTQYF. CDR3 bases: TGTGCCAGCAGTTTTATCCAAACTGGGCTCAGCACAGATACGCAGTATTTT.

CDR3 bases: TGTGCCAGCAGTGAAGCAACCGGGACAGAGAATCAGCCCCAGCATTTT. Translated, it gives CASSEATGTENQPQHF. The chain employs TRBV6-1 and TRBJ1-5, with 7 bases fitting TRBD1. J was trimmed by 4 bases and V by 0 bases; bases with no gene match: 6. CDR1 and CDR2 (germline): MNHNS, SASEGT. This CDR3 contains 16 residues.

The rearrangement links TRBV7-2 to TRBJ1-5; D is undetermined. CDR1 is SGHTA and CDR2 is FQGNSA in the germline V gene. This CDR3 contains 15 residues. V lost 5 bases and J 0 bases, leaving 11 bases between the germline ends. This CDR3 reads CASSPGKYSNQPQHF. CDR3 in DNA: TGTGCCAGCAGCCCCGGGAAGTATAGCAATCAGCCCCAGCATTTT.

The CDR3 DNA reads TGCGCCAGCAGCTTCCGGACCGGGAGGGCCGGAATAGCGCTTCATGAGCAGTTCTTC. Protein product: CASSFRTGRAGIALHEQFF. V usage is TRBV5-1 and J usage is TRBJ2-1; TRBD2 aligns across 8 bases. The germline V gene has CDR1 SGHRS and CDR2 YFSETQ. The CDR3 is 19 amino acids. V shed 2 bases and J 8 bases; nucleotides not matched to a gene: 21.

The chain employs TRBV7-2 and TRBJ2-3; D gene uncertain. The CDR3 runs 14 residues. V was clipped by 1 base and J by 6 bases, with 11 bases between them. The germline V gene encodes CDR1 SGHTA and CDR2 FQGNSA. For the CDR3, the DNA is TGTGCCAGCAGCTTAGTTTGGACGGACGATACGCAGTATTTT. It encodes CASSLVWTDDTQYF.

In this sample, this clonotype turned up a few times. The rearrangement joins TRBV2 to TRBJ2-7; 10 bases align to TRBD1. Germline V lookup: CDR1 SNHLY, CDR2 FYNNEI. Germline trimming cut 5 bases from V and 3 bases from J; bases unmatched to any gene: 16. This CDR3 is built from 18 residues. CDR3 bases: TGTGCCAGCAGTTTTTCGGGACAGGGGTATGCCCTTGGCTACGAGCAGTACTTC. Its protein is CASSFSGQGYALGYEQYF. Based on the CDR3 plus reference TRBV2 and TRBJ2-7, the full variable domain is EPEVTQTPSHQVTQMGQEVILRCVPISNHLYFYWYRQILGQKVEFLVSFYNNEISEKSEIFDDQFSVERPDGSNFTLKIRSTKLEDSAMYFCASSFSGQGYALGYEQYFGPGTRLTVT.

The V and J genes are TRBV7-9 and TRBJ2-1; a weak D match, TRBD2 (5 bases). Germline V gene data show CDR1 as SEHNR and CDR2 as FQNEAQ (reference sequence). The CDR3 spans 15 residues. V was shortened by 1 base and J by 5 bases, with 12 bases between the two germline ends. CDR3 region: CASSLEALGDNEQFF. The CDR3 region has the DNA TGTGCCAGCAGCTTAGAGGCCCTCGGGGACAATGAGCAGTTCTTC.

The chain joins TRBV18 to TRBJ1-4, with 7 bases identical to TRBD1. This CDR3 region has 14 residues. Germline V lookup: CDR1 KGHSH, CDR2 LQKENI. J lost 7 bases, V lost 6 bases, and 8 bases had no gene match. This CDR3 is CASSQGAGGEKLFF. CDR3 sequence (DNA): TGTGCCAGCTCCCAGGGTGCAGGGGGTGAAAAACTGTTTTTT.

The chain couples TRBV5-8 to TRBJ2-1, with a tentative D call TRBD2 (5 bases). The CDR3 sequence is 14 residues long. Per the germline V gene, CDR1 is SGHTS and CDR2 is YDEGEE. Trimming cost V 1 base and J 9 bases, with 14 bases left between them. CDR3 sequence (DNA): TGTGCCAGCAGCTTGTTGAGGGATCGAATTGAGCAGTTCTTC. It is translated as CASSLLRDRIEQFF.